This entry lists 10 T cell receptor beta chains sequenced from one sample in a study of shared clonotypes between healthy human individuals. The repertoire was sequenced with immunoSEQ multiplex PCR; TCRdb's copy has only in-frame clones and lacks some. The sample records over 700,000 clones, 72% being singletons. Sequencing was done on a sample of memory CD4+ T cells sorted from blood. Documented subset: CD45RA-negative fraction. Receptor source: a young woman in good health.

This clone turned up a few times. The V gene is TRBV7-2, the J gene TRBJ2-7; the match to TRBD1 covers 7 bases. This CDR3 is built from 16 residues. Trimming cost V 0 bases and J 4 bases; bases outside gene matches: 9. Germline assignment: CDR1 SGHTA and CDR2 FQGNSA. The CDR3 DNA is TGTGCCAGCAGCTTAGCGCCGGGACAGAAAAGTTACGAGCAGTACTTC. It translates to CASSLAPGQKSYEQYF.

With respect to this clone: Other DNA sequences in this specimen translate into the identical CDR3. The chain carries TRBV5-1 and TRBJ2-7; D might be TRBD1 (5 bases). Trimming took off 0 bases at V and 4 bases at J, with 11 bases between the two ends. The CDR3 sequence is 14 residues long. Per germline, CDR1 SGHRS and CDR2 YFSETQ. The CDR3, as DNA: TGCGCCAGCAGCTTGGAATTGGGGCCGTACGAGCAGTACTTC. Translating gives CASSLELGPYEQYF.

The chain joins TRBV2 to TRBJ1-5; D not resolved. V lost 4 bases and J 8 bases, leaving 6 bases between the germline ends. The length of the CDR3 is 11 residues. Germline lookup yields CDR1 SNHLY and CDR2 FYNNEI. The CDR3 loop is CASSGDEPQHF. For the CDR3, the DNA is TGTGCCAGCAGTGGGGATGAGCCCCAGCATTTT.

The V and J genes are TRBV16 and TRBJ1-3, with D possibly being TRBD1 (5 bases). The CDR3 sequence is 16 residues long. Between the trimmed V and J ends, which lost 1 base and 0 bases, there was a span of 10 bases. Per the germline V gene, CDR1 is KGHSY and CDR2 is FQNENV. CDR3 in DNA: TGTGCCAGCAGCCAATATCGGGACCTCTCTGGAAACACCATATATTTT. Its protein product is CASSQYRDLSGNTIYF. The entire variable domain, with the rest obtained from reference TRBV16 and TRBJ1-3, is as follows: GEEVAQTPKHLVRGEGQKAKLYCAPIKGHSYVFWYQQVLKNEFKFLISFQNENVFDETGMPKERFSAKCLPNSPCSLEIQATKLEDSAVYFCASSQYRDLSGNTIYFGEGSWLTVV.

V usage is TRBV7-9 and J usage is TRBJ2-1; D ambiguous. The CDR3 has 15 amino acids. V was pared by 2 bases and J by 4 bases, with 12 bases between. CDR1 and CDR2 from the germline V gene are SEHNR and FQNEAQ (reference sequence). CDR3 amino acids: CASSLSRLGYNEQFF. The CDR3 DNA sequence: TGTGCCAGCAGCTTATCTCGGCTAGGGTACAATGAGCAGTTCTTC.

The chain combines TRBV5-4 with TRBJ2-7; 9 bases fit TRBD2. The germline gives CDR1 SGHNT, CDR2 YYREEE (reference sequence). The V gene end was trimmed by 4 bases and the J gene end by 3 bases; junction bases not matched to a gene: 5. This CDR3 has 14 amino acids. CDR3 nucleotide sequence: TGTGCCAGCAGCCGATCAGCGGGAGGCTACGAGCAGTACTTC. Amino acids: CASSRSAGGYEQYF.

In this sample, this clone turned up a few times. Distinct nucleotide sequences in the sample also encode this CDR3. The chain is built from TRBV5-1 and TRBJ2-1; D gene uncertain. This CDR3 has 16 amino acids. The germline V and J ends were trimmed by 0 bases and 1 base, with 11 bases remaining between them. Germline loops: CDR1 SGHRS, CDR2 YFSETQ. CDR3 sequence (DNA): TGCGCCAGCAGCTTGGAAGCTTTTAGTTCCTACAATGAGCAGTTCTTC. Translating gives CASSLEAFSSYNEQFF.

The chain joins TRBV18 to TRBJ2-1; the match to TRBD2 covers 12 bases. V shed 3 bases and J 6 bases; nucleotides not matched to a gene: 6. From germline, CDR1 is KGHSH and CDR2 LQKENI. The CDR3 is made up of 16 amino acids. DNA for the CDR3: TGTGCCAGCTCACCGCAGACTAGCGGGAGTGGCAATGAGCAGTTCTTC. Amino acids: CASSPQTSGSGNEQFF. Complete variable domain (other parts from reference TRBV18 and TRBJ2-1): NAGVMQNPRHLVRRRGQEARLRCSPMKGHSHVYWYRQLPEEGLKFMVYLQKENIIDESGMPKERFSAEFPKEGPSILRIQQVVRGDSAAYFCASSPQTSGSGNEQFFGPGTRLTVL.

This rearrangement joins TRBV27 to TRBJ2-7; 7 nucleotides agree with TRBD1. In germline, CDR1 is MNHEY, CDR2 SMNVEV (reference sequence). With 3 bases clipped from V and 10 bases from J, the junction kept 9 bases outside the gene matches. The CDR3 runs 13 residues. This chain's CDR3 is CASSLSRDSYQYF. In DNA form, the CDR3 reads TGTGCCAGCAGTTTGTCCCGGGACAGTTACCAGTACTTC.

This chain uses TRBV5-1 with TRBJ2-1, with a weak D call TRBD1 (6 bases). The CDR3 length is 15 residues. The germline gives CDR1 SGHRS, CDR2 YFSETQ. V was trimmed by 1 base and J by 8 bases, leaving 16 bases between them. The CDR3 reads CASSLNLQGSDEQFF. The DNA for the CDR3 is TGCGCCAGCAGCTTGAATTTACAGGGCTCCGATGAGCAGTTCTTC.